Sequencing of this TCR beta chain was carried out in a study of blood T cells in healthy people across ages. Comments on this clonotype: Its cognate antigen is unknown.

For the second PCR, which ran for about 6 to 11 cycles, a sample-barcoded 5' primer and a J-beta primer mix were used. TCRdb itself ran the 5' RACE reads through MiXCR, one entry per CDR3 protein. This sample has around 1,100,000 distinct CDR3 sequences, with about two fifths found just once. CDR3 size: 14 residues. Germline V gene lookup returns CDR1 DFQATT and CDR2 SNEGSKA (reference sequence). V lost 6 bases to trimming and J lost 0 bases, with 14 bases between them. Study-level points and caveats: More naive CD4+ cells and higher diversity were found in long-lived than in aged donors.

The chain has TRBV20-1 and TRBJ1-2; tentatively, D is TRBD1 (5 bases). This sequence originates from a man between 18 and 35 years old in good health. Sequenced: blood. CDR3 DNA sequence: TGCAGTGCCGACCGACAGACCTCTAACTATGGCTACACCTTC. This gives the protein CSADRQTSNYGYTF.